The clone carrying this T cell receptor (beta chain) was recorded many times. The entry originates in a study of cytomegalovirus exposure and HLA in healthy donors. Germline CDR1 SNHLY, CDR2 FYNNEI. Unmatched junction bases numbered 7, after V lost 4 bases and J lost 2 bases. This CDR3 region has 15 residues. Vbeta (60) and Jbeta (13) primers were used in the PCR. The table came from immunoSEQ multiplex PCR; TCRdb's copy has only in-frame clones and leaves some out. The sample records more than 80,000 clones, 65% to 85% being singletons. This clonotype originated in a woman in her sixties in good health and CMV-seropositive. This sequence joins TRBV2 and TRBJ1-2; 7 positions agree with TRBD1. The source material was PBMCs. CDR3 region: CASSAETGSNYGYTF. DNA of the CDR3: TGTGCCAGCAGTGCGGAGACAGGGTCCAACTATGGCTACACCTTC.